Here is one T cell receptor beta chain with its context. In the PCR, 60 Vbeta and 13 Jbeta primers were used. Libraries were prepared by immunoSEQ multiplex PCR; TCRdb keeps only in-frame clonotypes and omits some of them. Among about 110,000 clones listed, around four fifths were seen once. The CDR3 is 14 amino acids. Germline V gene data show CDR1 as MDHEN and CDR2 as SYDVKM. Trimming left V 7 bases short and J 5 bases short, with 18 bases between. This entry is derived from a study of cytomegalovirus exposure and HLA in healthy donors. What was sequenced was PBMCs. The chain couples TRBV28 to TRBJ2-7, with D possibly being TRBD2 (5 bases). The TCR originated in a woman aged 55 to 70 in good health and CMV-seropositive. CDR3 sequence reads: CASTLTPTRDEQYF. The CDR3 bases are TGTGCCAGCACCCTTACCCCCACGCGGGACGAGCAGTACTTC.